This is a list of T cell receptor beta chains from one sample in a study of identical twins. TCRdb itself ran the 5' RACE reads through MiXCR, one entry per CDR3 protein. The table includes about 280,000 distinct CDR3 sequences, under 9.5% detected once. The sample was also linked to a second study, of yellow fever vaccine responses in identical twins.

The sample was memory (CD45RO+) T cells sorted from blood. These receptors were collected from a woman under 30 in good health. CDR3s include the opening cysteine and the closing phenylalanine or tryptophan. The order of the fields is D gene, clone size, J gene, CDR3 length, V gene, CDR3 DNA, CDR3 protein. A D gene is named only where the DNA matches it firmly. Clone sizes are given selectively: once, few, many, or a class where the clone is expanded.

d_gene: TRBD1
abundance: NA
j_gene: TRBJ2-1
len: 14
v_gene: TRBV7-3
CDR3nt: TGTGCCAGCAGCCGGACAGGGTATGGGGATGAGCAGTTCTTC
CDR3aa: CASSRTGYGDEQFF

d_gene: NA
abundance: many
j_gene: TRBJ2-5
len: 11
v_gene: TRBV10-3
CDR3nt: TGTGCCATCAGCAACGAAGAGACCCAGTACTTC
CDR3aa: CAISNEETQYF

d_gene: NA
abundance: NA
j_gene: TRBJ2-1
len: 15
v_gene: TRBV10-3
CDR3nt: TGTGCCATCAGCACGACTGTAAGCTCCTACAATGAGCAGTTCTTC
CDR3aa: CAISTTVSSYNEQFF

d_gene: NA
abundance: many
j_gene: TRBJ1-5
len: 14
v_gene: TRBV20-1
CDR3nt: TGCAGTGCTAGGGAGTCCGGGGAAGCTCAGCCCCAGCATTTT
CDR3aa: CSARESGEAQPQHF

d_gene: TRBD2
abundance: NA
j_gene: TRBJ2-1
len: 15
v_gene: TRBV7-6
CDR3nt: TGTGCCAGCGGGAGCGGGACTAGCGTCCACAATGAGCAGTTCTTC
CDR3aa: CASGSGTSVHNEQFF

d_gene: NA
abundance: many
j_gene: TRBJ1-4
len: 13
v_gene: TRBV20-1
CDR3nt: TGCAGTGCTAGTCCAGGGAGGAATGAAAAACTGTTTTTT
CDR3aa: CSASPGRNEKLFF

d_gene: NA
abundance: NA
j_gene: TRBJ2-3
len: 14
v_gene: TRBV5-5
CDR3nt: TGTGCCAGCAGCCTGGGGGAGGTCACAGATACGCAGTATTTT
CDR3aa: CASSLGEVTDTQYF

d_gene: NA
abundance: many
j_gene: TRBJ2-1
len: 12
v_gene: TRBV5-6
CDR3nt: TGTGCCAGCAGGTATACTACAAATGAGCAGTTCTTC
CDR3aa: CASRYTTNEQFF

d_gene: NA
abundance: NA
j_gene: TRBJ2-2
len: 13
v_gene: TRBV7-2
CDR3nt: TGTGCCAGCAGCTTATTCCCTGACGGGGAGCTGTTTTTT
CDR3aa: CASSLFPDGELFF

d_gene: NA
abundance: NA
j_gene: TRBJ2-1
len: 15
v_gene: TRBV25-1
CDR3nt: TGTGCCAGCAGTGGGAATGAGGTTAGGGGGGTTCTACAGTTCTTC
CDR3aa: CASSGNEVRGVLQFF

d_gene: NA
abundance: few
j_gene: TRBJ2-1
len: 16
v_gene: TRBV11-2
CDR3nt: TGTGCCACCAGCTTAGAAGGATCGGGACCCTACAATGAGCAGTTCTTC
CDR3aa: CATSLEGSGPYNEQFF

d_gene: TRBD2
abundance: few
j_gene: TRBJ2-3
len: 15
v_gene: TRBV6-1
CDR3nt: TGTGCCAGCAGTGCGGGGACTAGCGGGATAAATACGCAGTATTTT
CDR3aa: CASSAGTSGINTQYF

d_gene: TRBD2
abundance: many
j_gene: TRBJ2-1
len: 17
v_gene: TRBV14
CDR3nt: TGTGCCAGCAGCCAAGAGCGCGGGGGGCCGATTTCCAATGAGCAGTTCTTC
CDR3aa: CASSQERGGPISNEQFF

d_gene: TRBD1
abundance: many
j_gene: TRBJ1-5
len: 14
v_gene: TRBV27
CDR3nt: TGTGCCAGCCGAGACAGGGTAGGGGTTCAGCCCCAGCATTTT
CDR3aa: CASRDRVGVQPQHF

d_gene: TRBD1
abundance: many
j_gene: TRBJ1-1
len: 12
v_gene: TRBV3-1
CDR3nt: TGTGCCAGCAGTGACGGACAGGGAGAAGCTTTCTTT
CDR3aa: CASSDGQGEAFF

d_gene: NA
abundance: NA
j_gene: TRBJ1-1
len: 14
v_gene: TRBV7-6
CDR3nt: TGTGCCAGCAGCCAGGGACAACCGAACACTGAAGCTTTCTTT
CDR3aa: CASSQGQPNTEAFF

d_gene: NA
abundance: few
j_gene: TRBJ1-5
len: 13
v_gene: TRBV6-6
CDR3nt: TGTGCCAGCAGTTACGGGACCGTTCAGCCCCAGCATTTT
CDR3aa: CASSYGTVQPQHF

d_gene: NA
abundance: NA
j_gene: TRBJ1-5
len: 13
v_gene: TRBV20-1
CDR3nt: TGCAGTGCTACCCCGGAGGCTAATCAGCCCCAGCATTTT
CDR3aa: CSATPEANQPQHF

d_gene: NA
abundance: NA
j_gene: TRBJ2-1
len: 15
v_gene: TRBV7-2
CDR3nt: TGTGCCAGCAGCTTAGACATACAGGGCCCCAATGAGCAGTTCTTC
CDR3aa: CASSLDIQGPNEQFF

d_gene: NA
abundance: many
j_gene: TRBJ1-2
len: 13
v_gene: TRBV10-3
CDR3nt: TGTGCCATCAGTGAAGGACCGGGCTATGGCTACACCTTC
CDR3aa: CAISEGPGYGYTF

d_gene: NA
abundance: many
j_gene: TRBJ2-6
len: 15
v_gene: TRBV3-1
CDR3nt: TGTGCCAGCAGCCAACCAGGCTCTGGGGCCAACGTCCTGACTTTC
CDR3aa: CASSQPGSGANVLTF

d_gene: NA
abundance: many
j_gene: TRBJ2-1
len: 15
v_gene: TRBV12-3/TRBV12-4
CDR3nt: TGTGCCAGCAGTTTTTACCCGGGAGATCGAGGTGAGCAGTTCTTC
CDR3aa: CASSFYPGDRGEQFF

d_gene: TRBD2
abundance: few
j_gene: TRBJ2-7
len: 21
v_gene: TRBV7-3
CDR3nt: TGTGCCAGCAGCCTAACCCCACCCGGACTAGCGGGAGTACCCTCTCACTACGAGCAGTACTTC
CDR3aa: CASSLTPPGLAGVPSHYEQYF

d_gene: TRBD2
abundance: many
j_gene: TRBJ2-1
len: 15
v_gene: TRBV6-5
CDR3nt: TGTGCCAGCAGTTACGGGACTAGCTTCGACAATGAGCAGTTCTTC
CDR3aa: CASSYGTSFDNEQFF

d_gene: TRBD1
abundance: few
j_gene: TRBJ2-5
len: 14
v_gene: TRBV12-3/TRBV12-4
CDR3nt: TGTGCCAGCAGGGGGACAGGGGGCGCGGAGACCCAGTACTTC
CDR3aa: CASRGTGGAETQYF

d_gene: NA
abundance: many
j_gene: TRBJ2-2
len: 15
v_gene: TRBV10-3
CDR3nt: TGTGCCATCAGTGAGTCACTGATGGGGACCGGGGAGCTGTTTTTT
CDR3aa: CAISESLMGTGELFF

d_gene: NA
abundance: few
j_gene: TRBJ1-5
len: 16
v_gene: TRBV27
CDR3nt: TGTGCCAGCAGTTTATCCGGACAGACCTTCGGGCAGCCCCAGCATTTT
CDR3aa: CASSLSGQTFGQPQHF

d_gene: NA
abundance: few
j_gene: TRBJ1-3
len: 13
v_gene: TRBV2
CDR3nt: TGTGCCAGCCAGAGTTGGGGGGGAAACACCATATATTTT
CDR3aa: CASQSWGGNTIYF

d_gene: TRBD2
abundance: many
j_gene: TRBJ2-1
len: 14
v_gene: TRBV27
CDR3nt: TGTGCCAGCAGTAAGCGGGAGGGCCTGGGTGAGCAGTTCTTC
CDR3aa: CASSKREGLGEQFF

d_gene: NA
abundance: NA
j_gene: TRBJ2-7
len: 11
v_gene: TRBV29-1
CDR3nt: TGCAGCGTTGTGACTAGCTACGAGCAGTACTTC
CDR3aa: CSVVTSYEQYF

d_gene: NA
abundance: many
j_gene: TRBJ1-2
len: 12
v_gene: TRBV29-1
CDR3nt: TGCAGCGCTCAGATTCGAGACTATGGCTACACCTTC
CDR3aa: CSAQIRDYGYTF

d_gene: TRBD1
abundance: NA
j_gene: TRBJ2-1
len: 18
v_gene: TRBV12-5
CDR3nt: TGTGCTAGTGGACCGGGACAGGGGGCGGGTGCCTCCTACAATGAGCAGTTCTTC
CDR3aa: CASGPGQGAGASYNEQFF

d_gene: NA
abundance: few
j_gene: TRBJ2-5
len: 19
v_gene: TRBV28
CDR3nt: TGTGCCAGCAGTTACCTTGGGGTGGGGAGGCCCAAAAGAAAAGAGACCCAGTACTTC
CDR3aa: CASSYLGVGRPKRKETQYF